This T cell receptor beta chain was identified during a study of tumor-infiltrating lymphocytes in primary liver carcinoma. From around 18-30 mg of unsorted bulk tissue, DNA and RNA were co-extracted together. Constant-region priming of about 500 ng total RNA yielded TCR beta cDNA. Generation of the TCR beta libraries relied on three nested multiplex PCR rounds using slightly modified ARM-PCR. The first two PCR rounds used TRBV1-TRBV30 primers with a Cbeta primer, approximately 10 cycles each. TCRdb re-derived calls from the multiplex PCR reads in MiXCR, one entry per CDR3 protein. The table includes some 50,000 distinct CDR3 sequences, less than 85% detected once. This clonotype has ten or more counts. Trimming removed 5 bases at V and 4 bases at J, with 15 bases between. The CDR3 spans 14 residues. The germline V gene has CDR1 MDHEN and CDR2 SYDVKM.

Sequencing used liver tumor tissue from sampling region 5. Subset denoted: tumor region T5, tumor centre. The receptor was derived from a man aged 35 to 55 with primary liver carcinoma and hepatitis B virus infection. The genes are TRBV28 and TRBJ2-7, with D possibly matching TRBD1 (8 bases). The CDR3 nucleotides are TGTGCCAGCAGTAACACAGGGGGGGCGTACGAGCAGTACTTC. Translation: CASSNTGGAYEQYF. The variable domain in full, with the rest retrieved from reference TRBV28 and TRBJ2-7, is DVKVTQSSRYLVKRTGEKVFLECVQDMDHENMFWYRQDPGLGLRLIYFSYDVKMKEKGDIPEGYSVSREKKERFSLILESASTNQTSMYLCASSNTGGAYEQYFGPGTRLTVT.